This T cell receptor (beta chain) was sequenced for a study of a mutant IDH1 vaccine in newly diagnosed glioma (dated by TCRdb to the early 2020s). General notes on the study: In the chemotherapy-containing groups, vaccination started alongside temozolomide cycles, whereas in patients who had radiotherapy alone it started 4-6 weeks after radiotherapy. Peripheral blood was drawn at six visits: V03 (baseline), V05, V07, V10, V12 and V13. Prior to enrollment, standard therapy consisting of radiotherapy alone, temozolomide alone, or radiochemotherapy with temozolomide had been administered to patients, with the combination being received by most patients. Longitudinal TCRB deep sequencing was done for 25 treated patients, wherever samples were available for exploratory analyses. Of the roughly 31 treated patients, approximately 62% were male and approximately 40% were female, and the mean age was approximately 39 years. The week-35 safety follow-up was designated visit V12, and the week-47 end of study was designated visit V13. Broader findings and caveats from the paper: No apparent relationship was observed between pseudoprogression and alterations in the top peripheral T cell clonotypes detected by TCRB sequencing. Selection of PBMC samples for TCRB deep sequencing was based on availability. Immune responses induced by the vaccine were seen in 90% to 95% of patients across multiple MHC alleles. The authors noted that analyses of patient blood samples could not be reproduced because of sample limitations.

Library preparation employed the immunoSEQ multiplex PCR assay. Rearranged TCR beta chain sequences were amplified with the hsTCRB Kit following the manufacturer's protocol. Sequencing of TCRB libraries was carried out on an Illumina MiSeq. The authors processed their data as follows. The kit vendor's proprietary platform handled demultiplexing, trimming and gene mapping. This immuneACCESS table, as held by TCRdb, lists in-frame sequences with V and J called but not all clones. Of the missing ones, under half trace to an unresolved V gene in checked studies; the others have no known cause. The D gene and trimming were derived from the DNA, and the V and J assignments and clone size from that table. Counted in this sample were approximately 33,000 clones; 75% of them appeared once. The top ten hold about 9% of the sample. Details on this clone: The specificity of this receptor is unknown. Base quality data are lacking; no much larger clone is found one base away.

The time point label corresponds to: week 47, end of study. Each vaccine dose was 300 ug of a 20-mer mutant IDH1 peptide in Montanide, given subcutaneously with topical imiquimod. Eight vaccinations were administered to patients in weeks 1, 3, 5, 7, 11, 15, 19 and 23, corresponding to visits V03 through V10. The donors had newly diagnosed IDH1-mutant astrocytomas of WHO grade 3 or 4 that showed loss of nuclear ATRX. The samples were drawn from NOA16, a multicentre, single-arm, open-label phase I trial in Germany that tested a mutant IDH1 peptide vaccine in humans for the first time. Genomic DNA for TCRB sequencing was extracted from EDTA blood using the DNeasy Blood and Tissue Kit. The sequenced sample was PBMCs, obtained from a glioma patient whose treatment included an IDH1 peptide vaccine. The source is a man between 35 and 55 years old with glioma.

The DNA sequence is as follows: TGTGCCAGCAGCTTAGATAAGGGTTTAGTTGCTTTCTTT. Translated, this gives CASSLDKGLVAFF. The chain uses TRBV7-2 and TRBJ1-1; there is no confident call for the D gene. From cysteine to phenylalanine, the CDR3 is 13 amino acids long. Kept here is only the CDR3 DNA, which spans 39 bases and is read in frame from base 1. Cut back by 1 base and 11 bases, the V and J ends lie 14 bases apart. Sequences SGHTA (CDR1) and FQGNSA (CDR2) are obtained from the germline V gene.